Sequencing of this TCR beta chain was carried out in a study of blood T cell repertoires in COVID-19. Original analysis: The assay estimated nucleated cells by amplifying reference gene primers. Clones were read by immunoSEQ multiplex PCR, and TCRdb kept only the in-frame ones, dropping some. D and trimming come from the DNA, and the V and J calls and clone size come from that table. The sample carries around 270,000 clones, about four fifths recorded once. V lost 8 bases, J lost 2 bases, and 6 bases lay in between. The CDR3 spans 11 residues. The germline V gene encodes CDR1 ENHRY and CDR2 SYGVKD. This sequence originates from a woman between 35 and 50 years old who had recovered from COVID-19. The chain recombines TRBV10-3 with TRBJ2-5; D unresolved. The sequenced sample consisted of peripheral blood. The CDR3 nucleotides read TGTGCCATCCGACAACAAGAGACCCAGTACTTC. This encodes CAIRQQETQYF.